This T cell receptor (beta chain) was identified in a study of metastatic and nonmetastatic thyroid tumors. Study-level information: Blood and tumor or nodule tissue repertoires from malignant and benign thyroid patients were compared.

Among the patients, none had received any treatment before thyroid surgery. In the authors' methods: Building a distant-metastasis classifier for papillary thyroid cancer drew on CDR3 differences across clinicopathological groups. TCRdb reprocessed the PCR reads using MiXCR. The V and J calls were not made by the authors but by TCRdb's processing. The sample has tens of thousands of clones; 15% to 20% are singletons. Overall study results and limits: For both blood and tumor, malignant thyroid tumors reportedly showed significantly higher TCR beta diversity than benign nodules did.

With 5 bases removed from V and 1 base from J, the gap between germline ends came to 18 bases. This CDR3 contains 15 residues. Germline V gives CDR1 DFQATT, CDR2 SNEGSKA (reference sequence). Comment on this clone: The antigen remains undetermined.

Sequenced: blood. This rearrangement joins TRBV20-1 to TRBJ2-7, with D perhaps matching TRBD1 (5 bases). This sequence originates from a female donor with papillary thyroid cancer or a benign thyroid nodule (not recorded which). Some clones in this sample may be carry-over from other donors' samples. The chain's CDR3 is CSARPFRELSYEQYF. The CDR3 nucleotides read TGCAGTGCTCGACCCTTCAGGGAACTTTCCTACGAGCAGTACTTC.